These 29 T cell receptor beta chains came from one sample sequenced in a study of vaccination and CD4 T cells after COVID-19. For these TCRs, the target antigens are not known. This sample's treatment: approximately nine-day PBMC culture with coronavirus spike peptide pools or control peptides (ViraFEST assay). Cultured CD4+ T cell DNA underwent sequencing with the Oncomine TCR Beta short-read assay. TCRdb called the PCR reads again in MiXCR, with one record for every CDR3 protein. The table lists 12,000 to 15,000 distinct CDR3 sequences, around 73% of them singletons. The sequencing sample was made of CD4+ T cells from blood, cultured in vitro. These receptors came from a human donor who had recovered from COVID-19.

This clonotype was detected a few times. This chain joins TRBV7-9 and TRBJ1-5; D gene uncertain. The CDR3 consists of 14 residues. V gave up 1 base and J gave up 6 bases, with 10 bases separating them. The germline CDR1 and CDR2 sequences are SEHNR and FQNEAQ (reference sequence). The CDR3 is CASSLGGVGQPQHF. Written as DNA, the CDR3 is TGTGCCAGCAGCTTAGGGGGTGTAGGTCAGCCCCAGCATTTT.

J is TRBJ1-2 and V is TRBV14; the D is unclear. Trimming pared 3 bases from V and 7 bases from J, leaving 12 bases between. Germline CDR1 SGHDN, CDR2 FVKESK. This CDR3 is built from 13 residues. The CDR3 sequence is CASSQQFLSGYTF. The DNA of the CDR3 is TGTGCCAGCAGCCAGCAATTCCTCTCTGGCTACACCTTC.

Here the CDR3 reads CASSLGLTGGATEKLFF. The CDR3 DNA sequence: TGTGCCAGCAGCTTAGGGCTCACAGGGGGCGCGACTGAAAAACTGTTTTTT. V usage is TRBV7-2 and J usage is TRBJ1-4; 9 bases line up with TRBD1. Trimming took 1 base from V and 7 from J; bases not matched to a gene: 10. This CDR3 has 17 residues. CDR1 and CDR2 from the germline V gene are SGHTA and FQGNSA. The full variable domain, in which reference TRBV7-2 and TRBJ1-4 provide the parts outside the CDR3, is GAGVSQSPSNKVTEKGKDVELRCDPISGHTALYWYRQSLGQGLEFLIYFQGNSAPDKSGLPSDRFSAERTGGSVSTLTIQRTQQEDSAVYLCASSLGLTGGATEKLFFGSGTQLSVL.

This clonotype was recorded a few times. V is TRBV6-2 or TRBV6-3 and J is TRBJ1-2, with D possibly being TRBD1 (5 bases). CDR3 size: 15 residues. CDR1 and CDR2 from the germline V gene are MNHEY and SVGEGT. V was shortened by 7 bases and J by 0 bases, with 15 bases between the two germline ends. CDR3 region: CASNPPGRANYGYTF. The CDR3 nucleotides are TGTGCCAGCAATCCCCCGGGACGAGCTAACTATGGCTACACCTTC.

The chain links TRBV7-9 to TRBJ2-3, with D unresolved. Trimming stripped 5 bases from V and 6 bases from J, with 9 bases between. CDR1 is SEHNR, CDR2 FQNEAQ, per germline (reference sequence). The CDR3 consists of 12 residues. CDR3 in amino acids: CASSPTRDTQYF. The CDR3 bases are TGTGCCAGCAGCCCGACCCGGGATACGCAGTATTTT.

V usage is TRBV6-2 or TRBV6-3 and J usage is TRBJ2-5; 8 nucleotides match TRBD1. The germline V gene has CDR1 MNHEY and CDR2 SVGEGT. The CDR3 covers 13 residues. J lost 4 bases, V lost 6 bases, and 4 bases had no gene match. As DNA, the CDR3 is TGTGCCAGCAGACAACAGGGGGGAGAGACCCAGTACTTC. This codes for CASRQQGGETQYF.

The CDR3 loop is CSAGSPRRWETQYF. CDR3 nucleotide sequence: TGCAGTGCTGGTAGCCCGCGAAGATGGGAGACCCAGTACTTC. The rearrangement joins TRBV20-1 to TRBJ2-5; D is uncertain. Germline assignment: CDR1 DFQATT and CDR2 SNEGSKA (reference sequence). The CDR3 has 14 residues. V was shortened by 5 bases and J by 5 bases, with 18 bases between the two germline ends.

DNA of the CDR3: TGCAGTGCTAGGGGACAGGGGTCGGGTGGCTACACCTTC. It yields the protein CSARGQGSGGYTF. The chain couples TRBV20-1 to TRBJ1-2; 10 bases are shared with TRBD1. Germline CDR1 and CDR2: DFQATT and SNEGSKA (reference sequence). The CDR3 covers 13 residues. With V trimmed by 3 bases and J by 7 bases, 5 bases remained unmatched.

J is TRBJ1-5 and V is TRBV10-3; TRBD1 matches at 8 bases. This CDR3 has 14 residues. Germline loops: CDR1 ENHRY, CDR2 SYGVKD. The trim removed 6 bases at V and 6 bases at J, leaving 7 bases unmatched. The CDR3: CAIRDGQGGQPQHF. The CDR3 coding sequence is TGTGCCATCAGGGATGGACAGGGAGGTCAGCCCCAGCATTTT.

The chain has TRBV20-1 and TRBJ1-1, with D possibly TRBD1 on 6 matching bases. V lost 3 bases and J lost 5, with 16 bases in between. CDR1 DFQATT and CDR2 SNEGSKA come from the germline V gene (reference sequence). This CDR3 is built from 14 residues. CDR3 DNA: TGCAGTGCTAGTTATCTTGGGGGGCGGACTGAAGCTTTCTTT. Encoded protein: CSASYLGGRTEAFF.

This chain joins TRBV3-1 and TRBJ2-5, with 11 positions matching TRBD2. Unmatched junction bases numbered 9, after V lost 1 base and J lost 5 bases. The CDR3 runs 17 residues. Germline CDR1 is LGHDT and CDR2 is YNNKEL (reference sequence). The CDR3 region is CASSQGFIAGGGETQYF. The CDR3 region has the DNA TGTGCCAGCAGCCAAGGCTTCATAGCGGGAGGGGGGGAGACCCAGTACTTC.

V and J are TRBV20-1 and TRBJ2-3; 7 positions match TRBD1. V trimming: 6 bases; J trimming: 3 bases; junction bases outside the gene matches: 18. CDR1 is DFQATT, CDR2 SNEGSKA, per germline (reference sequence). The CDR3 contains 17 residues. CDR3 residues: CSAIRGVDRASTDTQYF. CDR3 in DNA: TGCAGTGCCATTAGAGGGGTAGACAGGGCTTCGACAGATACGCAGTATTTT.

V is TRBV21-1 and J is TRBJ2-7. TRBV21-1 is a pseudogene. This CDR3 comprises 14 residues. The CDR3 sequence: CASSHTPICYEQYF. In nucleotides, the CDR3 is TGTGCCAGCAGCCACACTCCGATCTGCTACGAGCAGTACTTC.

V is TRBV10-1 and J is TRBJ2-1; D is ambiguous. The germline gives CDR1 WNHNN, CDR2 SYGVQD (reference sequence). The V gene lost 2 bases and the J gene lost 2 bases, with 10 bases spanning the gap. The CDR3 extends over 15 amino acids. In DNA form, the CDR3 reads TGCGCCAGCAGTGAGAGCTTAGCTGCCTACAATGAGCAGTTCTTC. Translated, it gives CASSESLAAYNEQFF.

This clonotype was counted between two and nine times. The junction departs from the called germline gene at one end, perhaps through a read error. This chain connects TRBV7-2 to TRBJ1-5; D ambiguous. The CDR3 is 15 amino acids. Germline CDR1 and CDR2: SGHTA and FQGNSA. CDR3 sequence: CASSLGGSSYQPQHF. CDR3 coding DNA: TGTGCCAGCAGCTTAGGCGGCAGTAGCTATCAGCCCCAGCATTTT.

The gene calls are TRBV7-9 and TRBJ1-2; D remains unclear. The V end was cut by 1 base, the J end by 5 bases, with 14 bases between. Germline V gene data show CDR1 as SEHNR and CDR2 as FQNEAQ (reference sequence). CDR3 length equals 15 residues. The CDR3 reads CASSLEFVTEYGYTF. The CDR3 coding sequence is TGTGCCAGCAGCTTAGAGTTCGTGACCGAATATGGCTACACCTTC.

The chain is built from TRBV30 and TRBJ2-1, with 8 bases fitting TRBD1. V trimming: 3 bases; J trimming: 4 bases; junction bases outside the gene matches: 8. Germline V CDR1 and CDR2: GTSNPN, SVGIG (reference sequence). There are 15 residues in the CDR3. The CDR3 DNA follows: TGTGCCTGGAGCGACGACAGGGGAGGTTACAATGAGCAGTTCTTC. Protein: CAWSDDRGGYNEQFF.

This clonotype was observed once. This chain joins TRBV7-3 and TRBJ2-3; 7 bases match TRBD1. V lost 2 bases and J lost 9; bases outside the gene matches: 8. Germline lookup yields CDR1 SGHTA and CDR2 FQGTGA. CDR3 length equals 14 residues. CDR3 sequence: CASSLSRTGPTQYF. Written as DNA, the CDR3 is TGTGCCAGCAGCTTATCGAGGACAGGACCAACGCAGTATTTT.

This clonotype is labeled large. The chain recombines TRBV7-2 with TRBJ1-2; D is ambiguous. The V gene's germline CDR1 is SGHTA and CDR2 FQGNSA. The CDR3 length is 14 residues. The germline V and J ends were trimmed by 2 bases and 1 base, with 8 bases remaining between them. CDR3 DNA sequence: TGTGCCAGCAGCTTAAGGCAGCTTAACTATGGCTACACCTTC. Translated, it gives CASSLRQLNYGYTF.

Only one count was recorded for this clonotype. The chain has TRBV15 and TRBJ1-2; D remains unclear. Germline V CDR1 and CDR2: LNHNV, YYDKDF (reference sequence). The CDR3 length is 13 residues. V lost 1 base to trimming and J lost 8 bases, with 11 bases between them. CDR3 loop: CATSRGGQKGYTF. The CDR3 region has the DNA TGTGCCACCAGCAGAGGGGGTCAAAAGGGCTACACCTTC. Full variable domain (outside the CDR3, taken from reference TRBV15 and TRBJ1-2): DAMVIQNPRYQVTQFGKPVTLSCSQTLNHNVMYWYQQKSSQAPKLLFHYYDKDFNNEADTPDNFQSRRPNTSFCFLDIRSPGLGDTAMYLCATSRGGQKGYTFGSGTRLTVV.

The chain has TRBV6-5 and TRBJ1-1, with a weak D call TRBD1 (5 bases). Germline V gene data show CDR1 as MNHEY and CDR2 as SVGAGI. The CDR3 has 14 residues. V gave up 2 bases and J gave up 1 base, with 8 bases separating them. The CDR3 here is CASSYMGGNTEAFF. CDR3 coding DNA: TGTGCCAGCAGTTACATGGGGGGGAACACTGAAGCTTTCTTT.

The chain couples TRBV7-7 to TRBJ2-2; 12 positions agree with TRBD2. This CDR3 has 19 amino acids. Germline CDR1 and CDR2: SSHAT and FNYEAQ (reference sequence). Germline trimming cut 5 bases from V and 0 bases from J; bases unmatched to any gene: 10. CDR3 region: CASSPLVLAGGSNTGELFF. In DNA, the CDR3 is TGTGCCAGCAGCCCACTCGTACTAGCGGGAGGATCGAACACCGGGGAGCTGTTTTTT.

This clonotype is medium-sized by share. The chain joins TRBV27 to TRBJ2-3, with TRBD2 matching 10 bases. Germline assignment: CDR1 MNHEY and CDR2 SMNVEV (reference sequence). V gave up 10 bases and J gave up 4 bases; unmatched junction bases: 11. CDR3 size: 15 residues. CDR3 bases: TGTGCCACCCCTAGCGGGAGCCCTGGGGCAGATACGCAGTATTTT. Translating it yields CATPSGSPGADTQYF.

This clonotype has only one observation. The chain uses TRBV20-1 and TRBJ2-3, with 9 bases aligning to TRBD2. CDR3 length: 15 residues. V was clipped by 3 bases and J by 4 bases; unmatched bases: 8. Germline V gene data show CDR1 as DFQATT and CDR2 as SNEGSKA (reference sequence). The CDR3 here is CSASKREDGSDTQYF. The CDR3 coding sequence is TGCAGTGCTAGCAAGCGGGAGGACGGATCAGATACGCAGTATTTT.

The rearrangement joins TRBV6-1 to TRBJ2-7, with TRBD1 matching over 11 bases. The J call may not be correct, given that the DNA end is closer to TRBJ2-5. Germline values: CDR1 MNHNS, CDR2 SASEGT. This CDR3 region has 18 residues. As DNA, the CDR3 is TGTGCCAGCAGTCGTGCCCTCTTTGCGGACAGGGGGCTGGAGACCCAGTACTTC. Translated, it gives CASSRALFADRGLETQYF.

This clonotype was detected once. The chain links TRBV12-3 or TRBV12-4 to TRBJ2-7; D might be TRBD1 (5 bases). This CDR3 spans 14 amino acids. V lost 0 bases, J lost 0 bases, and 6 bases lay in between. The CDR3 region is CASSLAGRSYEQYF. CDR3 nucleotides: TGTGCCAGCAGTTTAGCGGGGCGCTCCTACGAGCAGTACTTC.

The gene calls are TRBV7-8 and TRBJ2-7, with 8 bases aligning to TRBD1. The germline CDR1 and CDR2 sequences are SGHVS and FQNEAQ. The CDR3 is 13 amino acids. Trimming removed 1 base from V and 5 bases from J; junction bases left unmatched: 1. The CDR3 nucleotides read TGTGCCAGCAGCTTAGTCAGGGGGCACGAGCAGTACTTC. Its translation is CASSLVRGHEQYF.

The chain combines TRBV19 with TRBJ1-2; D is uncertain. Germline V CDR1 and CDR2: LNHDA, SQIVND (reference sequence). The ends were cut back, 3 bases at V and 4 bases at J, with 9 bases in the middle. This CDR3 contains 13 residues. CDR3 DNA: TGTGCCAGTAGTATGGGAGGTTTCTATGGCTACACCTTC. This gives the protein CASSMGGFYGYTF.

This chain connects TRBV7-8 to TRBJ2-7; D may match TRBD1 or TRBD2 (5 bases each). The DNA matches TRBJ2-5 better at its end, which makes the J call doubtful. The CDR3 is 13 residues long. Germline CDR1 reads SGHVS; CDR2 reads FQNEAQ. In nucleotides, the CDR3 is TGTGCCAGCAGCCTGGGGGATTTGGAGACCCAGTACTTC. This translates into CASSLGDLETQYF.